This TCR beta chain was captured in a study of T cells in Graves' hyperthyroidism and ophthalmopathy (dated by TCRdb to between 2017 and 2020). Concerning the study at large: Peripheral blood samples were taken at initial diagnosis, before any treatment was given. To identify TCR V-J signatures that set the groups apart, the researchers used a discovery cohort of about a hundred patients, made up of around 40 with Graves' ophthalmopathy and some 55 with stable Graves' hyperthyroidism. Whether ophthalmopathy could be predicted prospectively was tested in an independent validation cohort made up of 18 hyperthyroidism patients plus 17 patients who later progressed to ophthalmopathy. For training and testing, the 100 or so patients in the discovery cohort were randomly divided in a 7:3 ratio. In several Graves' hyperthyroidism patients, the study also compared T-cell repertoires from thyroid tissue with T-cell repertoires from blood. After sampling, hyperthyroidism patients received methimazole starting at 30 mg daily, and ophthalmopathy patients received high-dose intravenous methylprednisolone. TCR Vbeta CDR3 sequencing of roughly 140 peripheral blood samples (more than 40 ophthalmopathy, about 74 hyperthyroidism and roughly 17 progressor patients) is reported in the paper. On the study overall, not on this receptor specifically: In validation, progression to ophthalmopathy was predicted by the model with nearly 71% sensitivity and roughly 76% specificity, a median of 6.5 months before onset. A 13 V-J signature model separated ophthalmopathy from stable hyperthyroidism, with around 91% sensitivity and roughly 82% specificity in cross-validation and 80%/75% in testing. No statistical method was used to set the sample size in advance, and investigators knew the group allocation. Most expanded thyroid clonotypes (frequency above 0.001) were also detected in blood, suggesting blood repertoires may reflect thyroid immune responses.

This clonotype was detected many times. What this receptor recognizes is not known. No qualities accompany the bases; no much larger clone lies one base away. TCR beta CDR3 regions were amplified from RNA transcripts. The first round of RT-PCR for the TCR CDR3 was performed with the HTBI primer set and the Qiagen OneStep RT-PCR kit. A second multiplex PCR round built the libraries, followed by size selection and purification. The libraries were sequenced on an Illumina HiSeq2000 using paired-end 100 bp reads. The authors' pipeline ran thus. SOAPnuke was used to process the raw data, removing reads that contained adapters or uncalled bases, had a mean Phred below 15, or lacked an exact match to the constant primer or identifier. COPE v1.2.5 was used to merge high-quality paired reads, and clonotypes were defined as unique nucleotide sequences. MiTCR v1.1 was used to align clonotypes to the IMGT TRBV, TRBD and TRBJ reference segments. Only V-J combinations with frequency above 0.0001, covering about 99% of repertoires, were analysed. A TCS score was defined as the ratio between F50 (clonal expansion) and ExV (chaos), using BLOSUM62-based TCRdist between CDR3 peptides within each V-J. Welch's t-statistics and random forest reduced fewer than 550 V-J features to 10 to 15, which were used in a naive Bayes classifier (R e1071). TCRdb reanalyzed the raw reads on its own, using fastp at Q25 for trimming and MiXCR for clone calling, and kept in-frame beta chains. CDR3 protein duplicates are merged, each entry listing the most common genes and DNA. These V and J calls derive from TCRdb rather than the authors' analysis. The sample table shows approximately 570,000 distinct CDR3 sequences, and approximately 20% are seen once. Together, the top ten hold less than 55% of the sample.

For CDR1 and CDR2, the germline V gene lists SGDLS and YYNGEE. The CDR3 numbers 16 residues from cysteine through phenylalanine. Just CDR3 DNA is preserved here, 48 bases in frame from base 1. Ends trimmed: V by 3 bases, J by 4 bases; bases unmatched to a gene: 6. Moderately to severely active disease, a Clinical Activity Score of at least 3, a NOSPECS grade of at least 4, and a duration under 3 months were present in ophthalmopathy patients. The study excluded patients with uncontrolled infections, other autoimmune diseases, pregnancy or lactation. Diagnoses were based on clinical symptoms, serum thyroxine and TRAb, thyroid ultrasound and orbital computed tomography. PBMCs were separated from approximately 10 ml of fresh peripheral blood using Ficoll-Paque density gradient centrifugation. Total RNA was extracted using Trizol reagent, and RNA quality was assessed on an Agilent 2100 Bioanalyzer.

The clonotype originates from a man aged 35-49 years with Graves' ophthalmopathy. The V and J segments used are TRBV9 and TRBJ2-1, with 11 central nucleotides matching TRBD2. The specimen was blood. The CDR3 here reads CASSEGGLAEYNEQFF. The nucleotide sequence is given as TGTGCCAGCAGCGAGGGGGGACTAGCGGAGTACAATGAGCAGTTCTTC.